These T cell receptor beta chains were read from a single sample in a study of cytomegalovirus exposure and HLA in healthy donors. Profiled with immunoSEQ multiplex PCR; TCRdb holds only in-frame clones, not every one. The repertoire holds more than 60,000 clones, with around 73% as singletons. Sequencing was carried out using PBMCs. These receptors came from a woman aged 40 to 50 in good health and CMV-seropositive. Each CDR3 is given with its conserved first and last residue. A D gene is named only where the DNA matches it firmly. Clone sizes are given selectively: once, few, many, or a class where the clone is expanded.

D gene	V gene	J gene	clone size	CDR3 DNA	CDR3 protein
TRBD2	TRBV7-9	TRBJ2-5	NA	TGTTCCAGCAGCTTAGTAGCGGGGGGCTTCCAAGAGACCCAGTACTTC	CSSSLVAGGFQETQYF
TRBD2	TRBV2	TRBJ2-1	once	TGTGCCAGCAGCGGACTAGCGGTAGGGAATGAGCAGTTCTTC	CASSGLAVGNEQFF
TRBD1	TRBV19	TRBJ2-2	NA	TGTGCCAGTAACCTGGGACAGGACACCGGGGAGCTGTTTTTT	CASNLGQDTGELFF
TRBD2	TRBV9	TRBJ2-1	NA	TGTGCCAGCAGCGTAGTTAGCGGGGGAGCGGGTGAGCAGTTCTTC	CASSVVSGGAGEQFF
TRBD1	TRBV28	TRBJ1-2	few	TGTGCCAGCAGTCCCGGGACAGGGGGCATCTACTATGGCTACACCTTC	CASSPGTGGIYYGYTF
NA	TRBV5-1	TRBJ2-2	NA	TGCGCCAGCACCCCTTTTATAGGGGGCGGGGAGCTGTTTTTT	CASTPFIGGGELFF
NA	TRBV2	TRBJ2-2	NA	TGTGCCAGCAGGAGAACAGGGACCGGGGAGCTGTTTTTT	CASRRTGTGELFF
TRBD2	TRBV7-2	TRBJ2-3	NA	TGTGCCAGCAGCTTAGGGGTGAGGCGGGGGGGTATAGATACGCAGTATTTT	CASSLGVRRGGIDTQYF
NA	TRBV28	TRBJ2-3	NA	TGTGCCAGCAGTTTAGGCGGGTTGCAGTATTTT	CASSLGGLQYF
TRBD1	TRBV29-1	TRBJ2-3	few	TGCAGCGTTGCGGACAGGGGTACAGATACGCAGTATTTT	CSVADRGTDTQYF
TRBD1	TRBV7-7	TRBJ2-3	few	TGTGCCAGCAGCCGGGACAGGACCACAGATACGCAGTATTTT	CASSRDRTTDTQYF
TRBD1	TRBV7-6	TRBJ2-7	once	TGTGCCAGCAGCCCTATGTCTCGCCAGGGGGCCTACGAGCAGTACTTC	CASSPMSRQGAYEQYF
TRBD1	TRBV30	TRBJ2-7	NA	TGTGCCTGGAGTGTAATAGGGACAGGGACCTACGAGCAGTACTTC	CAWSVIGTGTYEQYF
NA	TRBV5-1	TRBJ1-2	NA	TGCGCCAGCAGCTTTCAGGACTATGGCTACACCTTC	CASSFQDYGYTF
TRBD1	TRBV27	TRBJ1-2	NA	TGTGCCAGCAGCCCCGACAGGGGGCGCGCCTATGGCTACACCTTC	CASSPDRGRAYGYTF
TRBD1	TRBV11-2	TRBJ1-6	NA	TGTGCCAGCAGTCGGACAGGGGGCTATAATTCACCCCTCCACTTT	CASSRTGGYNSPLHF
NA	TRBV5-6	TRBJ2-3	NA	TGTGCCAGCAGCTTAGGTGTCGGCCTAAGGGGAGATACGCAGTATTTT	CASSLGVGLRGDTQYF
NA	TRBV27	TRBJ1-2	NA	TGTGCCAGCAATACCCACAGGGCGGCGTATGGCTACACCTTC	CASNTHRAAYGYTF
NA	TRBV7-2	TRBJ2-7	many	TGTGCCAGCAGCTTCTTATACGAGCAGTACTTC	CASSFLYEQYF
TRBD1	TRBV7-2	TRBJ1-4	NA	TGTGCCAGCAGGCAATCAGGGGGTGATGAAAAACTGTTTTTT	CASRQSGGDEKLFF
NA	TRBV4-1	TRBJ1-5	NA	TGCGCCAGCAGCCTTGCGGGGGACCGTCAGCCCCAGCATTTT	CASSLAGDRQPQHF
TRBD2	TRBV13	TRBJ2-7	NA	TGTGCCAGCTTGGGGAGAGGGACTAGCAAGGACGAGCAGTACTTC	CASLGRGTSKDEQYF
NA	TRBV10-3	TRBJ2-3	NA	TGTGCCATCGGCCGGGTCACAGATACGCAGTATTTT	CAIGRVTDTQYF
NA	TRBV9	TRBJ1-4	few	TGTGCCAGCAGCGTCCGGGCTAATGAAAAACTGTTTTTT	CASSVRANEKLFF
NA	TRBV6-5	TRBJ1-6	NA	TGTGCCAGCAGTTTCGAACAGGGCGGCAATTCACCCCTCCACTTT	CASSFEQGGNSPLHF
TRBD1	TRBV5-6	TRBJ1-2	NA	TGTGCCAGCAGCGGCCCATATGACAGGGTTAAGGGCTACACCTTC	CASSGPYDRVKGYTF
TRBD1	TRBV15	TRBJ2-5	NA	TGTGCCACCAGCAGAGTCCAGGGGGCTTGGGAGACCCAGTACTTC	CATSRVQGAWETQYF
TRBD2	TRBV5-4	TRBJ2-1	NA	TGTGCCAGCAGCTTGGATGCTAGCGGGGGGAATGAGCAGTTCTTC	CASSLDASGGNEQFF
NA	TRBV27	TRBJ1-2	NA	TGTGCCAGCAGTTTTAGACAGACTAACTATGGCTACACCTTC	CASSFRQTNYGYTF
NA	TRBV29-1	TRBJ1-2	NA	TGCAGCGTTGCCTACAGGGAAGAGGCCTTC	CSVAYREEAF
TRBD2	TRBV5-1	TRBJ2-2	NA	TGCGCCAGCAGGGCGGGGGGCGCGAACACCGGGGAGCTGTTTTTT	CASRAGGANTGELFF
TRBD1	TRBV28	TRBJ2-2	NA	TGTGCCAGCAGTTTCAGGGACAGGGAAGCCGGGGAGCTGTTTTTT	CASSFRDREAGELFF
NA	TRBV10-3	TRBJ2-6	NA	TGTGCCATCACCCAGGCAGGGGTACCTGGGGCCAACGTCCTGACTTTC	CAITQAGVPGANVLTF
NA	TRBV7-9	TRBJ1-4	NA	TGTGCCAGCAGCTTCGGGACCTCGGGAGTAAAGGAAAAACTGTTTTTT	CASSFGTSGVKEKLFF
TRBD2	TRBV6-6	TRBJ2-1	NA	TGTGCCAGCAGTTACTCTAGCGGGGGGTACGGTGAGCAGTTCTTC	CASSYSSGGYGEQFF
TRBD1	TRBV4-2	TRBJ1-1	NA	TGTGCCAGCAGCCCGCACGAACAGGGGATGAACACTGAAGCTTTCTTT	CASSPHEQGMNTEAFF
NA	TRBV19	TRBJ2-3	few	TGTGCCAGTAGTATTGGGCAGGGCCTCACAGATACGCAGTATTTT	CASSIGQGLTDTQYF
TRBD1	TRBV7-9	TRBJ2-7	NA	TGTTCCAGCAGCGAGTACGTGGACAGGGGGCATCACGAGCAGTACTTC	CSSSEYVDRGHHEQYF
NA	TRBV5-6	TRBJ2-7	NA	TGTGCCAGCAGCTTGGGAGGGTCCCACGAGCAGTACTTC	CASSLGGSHEQYF
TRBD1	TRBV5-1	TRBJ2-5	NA	TGCGCCAGCAGCCACGGACAGGGGAGAGAGACCCAGTACTTC	CASSHGQGRETQYF
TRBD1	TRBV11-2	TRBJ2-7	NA	TGTGCCAGCAGCCAGACAGGGGGAGCTTACGAGCAGTACTTC	CASSQTGGAYEQYF
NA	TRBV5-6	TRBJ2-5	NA	TGTGCCAGCAGCTTGCCCATGCCGCGCGGAGAGACCCAGTACTTC	CASSLPMPRGETQYF
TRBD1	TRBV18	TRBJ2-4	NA	TGTGCCAGCTCACCTCCGCATCAGGGGGCGAGGAACATTCAGTACTTC	CASSPPHQGARNIQYF
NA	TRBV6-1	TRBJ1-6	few	TGTGCCAGCAGTCCCGACAGCGAGAATTCACCCCTCCACTTT	CASSPDSENSPLHF
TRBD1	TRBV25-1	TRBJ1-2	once	TGTGCCAGCAGTGAATATGACAGGGCCCGATTAGGATATGGCTACACCTTC	CASSEYDRARLGYGYTF
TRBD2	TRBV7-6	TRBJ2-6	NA	TGTGCCAGCAGCTTACTCCGCGGCGGGGGTCTCTCAGGGGCCAACGTCCTGACTTTC	CASSLLRGGGLSGANVLTF
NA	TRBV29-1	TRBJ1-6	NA	TGCAGTATCTCGACAGACTATAATTCACCCCTCCACTTT	CSISTDYNSPLHF
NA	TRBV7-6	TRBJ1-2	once	TGTGCCAGCAGCTTAGTCCCGGACAGATCCTATGGCTACACCTTC	CASSLVPDRSYGYTF
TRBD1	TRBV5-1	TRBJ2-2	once	TGCGCCAGCAGCTCGGGCCCCGGGACAGGGGAAACCGGGGAGCTGTTTTTT	CASSSGPGTGETGELFF
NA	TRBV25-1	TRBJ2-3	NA	TGTGCCAGCGAGTTACAGGCAGGGGGCACAGATACGCAGTATTTT	CASELQAGGTDTQYF
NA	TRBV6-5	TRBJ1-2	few	TGTGCCAGCAGTTGGGGGGACCCCACCAGCTACACCTTC	CASSWGDPTSYTF
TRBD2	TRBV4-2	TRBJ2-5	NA	TGTGCCAGCAGCCAAGATCTCGCGGGGGGGCCTCGGGAGACCCAGTACTTC	CASSQDLAGGPRETQYF